The subject of this entry is one T cell receptor (beta chain). What it binds is not known. With ipilimumab providing CTLA-4 blockade, focal radiation was administered to patients who had chemo-refractory metastatic non-small-cell lung cancer. Germline assignment: CDR1 SNHLY and CDR2 FYNNEI. The CDR3 extends over 14 amino acids. The V segment lost 6 bases and the J segment 2 bases; nucleotides outside the gene matches: 4. The data belong to a study of radiotherapy plus CTLA-4 blockade in lung cancer. General study points: The best prediction of response reportedly came from early blood T cell clone dynamics, with interferon-beta.

Clones were read by immunoSEQ multiplex PCR, and TCRdb kept only the in-frame ones, dropping some. The data hold about 39,000 clones, with 79% observed a single time. This chain joins TRBV2 and TRBJ2-3, with TRBD2 identical over 8 bases. This receptor was identified in a human donor with non-small cell lung cancer that progressed on radiotherapy plus ipilimumab. Sample: peripheral blood, taken from a patient treated with radiotherapy plus ipilimumab. This CDR3 reads CASSKRGITDTQYF. CDR3 nucleotides: TGTGCCAGCAGCAAGCGGGGGATCACAGATACGCAGTATTTT. Together with reference TRBV2 and TRBJ2-3, the CDR3 gives the full variable domain: EPEVTQTPSHQVTQMGQEVILRCVPISNHLYFYWYRQILGQKVEFLVSFYNNEISEKSEIFDDQFSVERPDGSNFTLKIRSTKLEDSAMYFCASSKRGITDTQYFGPGTRLTVL.